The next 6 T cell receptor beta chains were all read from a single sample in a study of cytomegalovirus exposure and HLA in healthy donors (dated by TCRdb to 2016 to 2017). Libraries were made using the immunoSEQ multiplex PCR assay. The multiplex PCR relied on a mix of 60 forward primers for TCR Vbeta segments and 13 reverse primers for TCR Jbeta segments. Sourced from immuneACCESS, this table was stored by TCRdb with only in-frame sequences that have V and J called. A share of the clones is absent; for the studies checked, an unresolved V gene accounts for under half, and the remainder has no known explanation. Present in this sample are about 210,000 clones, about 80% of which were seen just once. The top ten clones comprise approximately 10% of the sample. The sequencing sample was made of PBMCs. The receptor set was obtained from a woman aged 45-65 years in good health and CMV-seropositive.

The CDR3 sequence is CASSLRGLTGELFF. The CDR3, as DNA: TGTGCCAGCAGCCTACGGGGACTCACCGGGGAGCTGTTTTTT. The chain uses TRBV7-2 and TRBJ2-2; TRBD2 is a possible D gene (6 bases). Looked up from germline, CDR1 is SGHTA and CDR2 is FQGNSA. The CDR3 is 14 residues long. Trimming took 5 bases from V and 4 from J, leaving 11 bases between them.

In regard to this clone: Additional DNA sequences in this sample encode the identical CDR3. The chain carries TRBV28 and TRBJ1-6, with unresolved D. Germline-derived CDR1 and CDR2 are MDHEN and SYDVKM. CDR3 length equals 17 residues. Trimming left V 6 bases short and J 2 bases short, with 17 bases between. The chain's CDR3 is CASRHRRRDPYNSPLHF. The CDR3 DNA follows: TGTGCCAGCAGACACAGACGAAGAGATCCCTATAATTCACCCCTCCACTTT.

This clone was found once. DNA of the CDR3: TGCGCCAGCAGCTTGTTACAGGGGAAGAGGGGTGAGCAGTTCTTC. This translates into CASSLLQGKRGEQFF. V gene TRBV5-1 combines with J gene TRBJ2-1; 7 bases fit TRBD1. The junction had 10 bases not matched to a gene; V was cut back by 1 base and J by 9 bases. CDR3 length: 15 amino acids. Germline V CDR1 and CDR2: SGHRS, YFSETQ. Looking up the rest from reference TRBV5-1 and TRBJ2-1 gives the full variable domain: KAGVTQTPRYLIKTRGQQVTLSCSPISGHRSVSWYQQTPGQGLQFLFEYFSETQRNKGNFPGRFSGRQFSNSRSEMNVSTLELGDSALYLCASSLLQGKRGEQFFGPGTRLTVL.

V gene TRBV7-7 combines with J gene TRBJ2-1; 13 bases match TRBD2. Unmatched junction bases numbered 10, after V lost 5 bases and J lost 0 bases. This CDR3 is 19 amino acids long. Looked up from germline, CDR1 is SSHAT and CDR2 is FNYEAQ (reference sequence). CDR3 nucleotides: TGTGCCAGCAGCAAGCAGGGACTAGCGGGGCGAGACTCCTACAATGAGCAGTTCTTC. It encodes CASSKQGLAGRDSYNEQFF.

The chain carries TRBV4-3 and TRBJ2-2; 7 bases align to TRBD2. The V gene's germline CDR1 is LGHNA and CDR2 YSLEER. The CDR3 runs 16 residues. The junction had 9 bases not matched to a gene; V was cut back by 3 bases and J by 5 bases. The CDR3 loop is CASSHLASGETGELFF. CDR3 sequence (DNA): TGCGCCAGCAGCCATTTGGCTAGCGGTGAGACCGGGGAGCTGTTTTTT.

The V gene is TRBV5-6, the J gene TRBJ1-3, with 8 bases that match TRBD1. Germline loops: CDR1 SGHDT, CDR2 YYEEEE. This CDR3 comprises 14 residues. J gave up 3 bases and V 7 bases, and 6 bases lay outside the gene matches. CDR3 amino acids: CASASGGFGNTIYF. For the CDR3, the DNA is TGTGCCAGCGCCTCAGGGGGCTTTGGAAACACCATATATTTT.